Below are 17 T cell receptor beta chains sequenced from a single sample in a study of blood T cell repertoires in COVID-19. Assay used: immunoSEQ multiplex PCR; TCRdb lists only in-frame clones, some missing. The sample lists some 400,000 clones; around 87% were seen once. Sequenced input: peripheral blood. The receptor source for this set is a woman in her fifties or sixties with COVID-19, enrolled during active disease.

The chain joins TRBV3-1 (or the pseudogene TRBV3-2) to TRBJ2-1, with a possible D match to TRBD2 (5 bases). The ends were cut back, 1 base at V and 6 bases at J, with 7 bases in the middle. This CDR3 has 13 residues. Per the germline V gene, CDR1 is LGHDT and CDR2 is YNNKEL (reference sequence). The CDR3 loop is CASSQVASNEQFF. The CDR3 DNA follows: TGTGCCAGCAGCCAAGTAGCGTCCAATGAGCAGTTCTTC.

The genes are TRBV7-9 and TRBJ2-5, with TRBD1 identical over 9 bases. The germline gives CDR1 SEHNR, CDR2 FQNEAQ (reference sequence). The CDR3 loop spans 15 amino acids. V lost 6 bases and J lost 5; bases outside the gene matches: 10. The CDR3 nucleotides read TGTGCCAGCAGAGCATGGACAGGGGCAACGGAGACCCAGTACTTC. Encoded protein: CASRAWTGATETQYF.

V gene TRBV7-2 combines with J gene TRBJ2-7, with D perhaps TRBD1 (5 bases). The CDR3 runs to 16 residues. The V gene's germline CDR1 is SGHTA and CDR2 FQGNSA. V lost 1 base and J lost 9, with 22 bases in between. The CDR3: CASSLVSSGLGLGQYF. For the CDR3, the DNA is TGTGCCAGCAGCTTAGTGTCGTCAGGGCTAGGGTTGGGGCAGTACTTC.

The chain combines TRBV10-3 with TRBJ1-4; 8 bases are shared with TRBD1. The CDR3 has 14 residues. CDR1 ENHRY and CDR2 SYGVKD come from the germline V gene. V trimming: 9 bases; J trimming: 2 bases; junction bases outside the gene matches: 5. CDR3 sequence: CAIGQGRTNEKLFF. CDR3 DNA: TGTGCCATTGGACAGGGAAGGACTAATGAAAAACTGTTTTTT.

Only one count was recorded for this clone. The CDR3 bases are TGTGCCAGCAGCCACCGACCTTGGGGACAAATTTCCACTGAAGCTTTCTTT. Amino acid sequence: CASSHRPWGQISTEAFF. The rearrangement uses TRBV14 and TRBJ1-1; TRBD1 might be the D (6 bases). There are 17 residues in the CDR3. The ends were cut back, 3 bases at V and 4 bases at J, with 21 bases in the middle. Per the germline V gene, CDR1 is SGHDN and CDR2 is FVKESK.

This clone is a singleton in its sample. V gene TRBV6-5 combines with J gene TRBJ2-7; 9 nucleotides agree with TRBD1. The length of the CDR3 is 15 residues. After removal of 7 bases from V and 1 base from J, the junction contained 8 bases not matched to a gene. CDR1 and CDR2 (germline): MNHEY, SVGAGI. In nucleotides, the CDR3 is TGTGCCAGCAATCAAGGCGGGACAGGGTCCTACGAGCAGTACTTC. Translating it yields CASNQGGTGSYEQYF.

A few counts support this clone. The V and J genes are TRBV7-9 and TRBJ1-1, with a possible D match to TRBD1 (6 bases). CDR1 and CDR2 from the germline V gene are SEHNR and FQNEAQ (reference sequence). The CDR3 sequence is 15 residues long. Trimming pared 2 bases from V and 1 base from J, leaving 11 bases between. The CDR3 nucleotides are TGTGCCAGCAGCTTATCAGGGGTGCCGAACACTGAAGCTTTCTTT. Its protein product is CASSLSGVPNTEAFF.

The V and J genes are TRBV18 and TRBJ2-2; 11 bases align to TRBD2. Germline V CDR1 and CDR2: KGHSH, LQKENI. Trimming at V came to 3 bases and at J to 6 bases, leaving 6 bases not matched to a gene. The CDR3 runs 16 residues. For the CDR3, the DNA is TGTGCCAGCTCACCGGGACTAGCGGCGCTTGCCGGGGAGCTGTTTTTT. Amino acid sequence: CASSPGLAALAGELFF.

V gene TRBV19 combines with J gene TRBJ2-2; 11 nucleotides align to TRBD2. The CDR3 length is 16 residues. Germline loops: CDR1 LNHDA, CDR2 SQIVND (reference sequence). Trimming took 5 bases from V and 5 from J; bases not matched to a gene: 7. The CDR3 DNA is TGTGCCAGTAGTCTAGCGGGGGGCCGGAGGACCGGGGAGCTGTTTTTT. This codes for CASSLAGGRRTGELFF.

The CDR3 DNA is TGTGCCAGCAGTGAAGGCGGGGAGTATGGCTACACCTTC. Encoded protein: CASSEGGEYGYTF. V and J are TRBV6-1 and TRBJ1-2, with D uncertain. CDR3 length equals 13 residues. The ends were cut back, 1 base at V and 5 bases at J, with 8 bases in the middle. Germline loops: CDR1 MNHNS, CDR2 SASEGT.

The chain is built from TRBV2 and TRBJ1-5, with a weak D call TRBD1 (5 bases). V was shortened by 4 bases and J by 4 bases, with 17 bases between the two germline ends. Germline V gene sequence: CDR1 SNHLY, CDR2 FYNNEI. The CDR3 has 16 amino acids. The CDR3 nucleotides are TGTGCCAGCAGTGGCGGGACCCGGGATGGGAATCAGCCCCAGCATTTT. Protein sequence: CASSGGTRDGNQPQHF.

The J gene is TRBJ2-7, the V gene TRBV27; TRBD1 aligns across 10 bases. The CDR3 consists of 15 residues. Trimming removed 5 bases from V and 6 bases from J; junction bases left unmatched: 10. Per the germline V gene, CDR1 is MNHEY and CDR2 is SMNVEV (reference sequence). In DNA form, the CDR3 reads TGTGCCAGCAGTGGGCCGGGACAGGGGTTCGGCGAGCAGTACTTC. Translation: CASSGPGQGFGEQYF.

The rearrangement uses TRBV9 and TRBJ1-2, with D unresolved. This CDR3 spans 16 amino acids. V lost 6 bases, J lost 4 bases, and 22 bases lay in between. CDR1 and CDR2 from the germline V gene are SGDLS and YYNGEE. The CDR3 loop reads CASNRVVRTPGYGYTF. In DNA, the CDR3 is TGTGCCAGCAACCGCGTAGTGAGAACTCCAGGCTATGGCTACACCTTC. Full variable domain (remainder filled in from reference TRBV9 and TRBJ1-2): DSGVTQTPKHLITATGQRVTLRCSPRSGDLSVYWYQQSLDQGLQFLIQYYNGEERAKGNILERFSAQQFPDLHSELNLSSLELGDSALYFCASNRVVRTPGYGYTFGSGTRLTVV.

The chain recombines TRBV5-6 with TRBJ1-1; D uncertain. This CDR3 region has 15 residues. Trimming pared 4 bases from V and 0 bases from J, leaving 13 bases between. The germline V gene encodes CDR1 SGHDT and CDR2 YYEEEE. The CDR3 DNA reads as TGTGCCAGCAGCCTCCGTTCTCTAGTGAACACTGAAGCTTTCTTT. Translation gives CASSLRSLVNTEAFF.

The V call is TRBV5-5, the J call TRBJ1-1; D is unresolved. V was clipped by 3 bases and J by 0 bases, with 12 bases between them. The CDR3 runs to 15 residues. Germline-derived CDR1 and CDR2 are SGHKS and YYEKEE (reference sequence). Written as DNA, the CDR3 is TGTGCCAGCAGCTCCTATACGGGTATGAACACTGAAGCTTTCTTT. It specifies CASSSYTGMNTEAFF.

Concerning this clone itself: The junction differs from germline at one of its ends, possibly a read error. The CDR3 loop reads CASKTTSSINF. Written as DNA, the CDR3 is TGTGCCAGCAAAACGACTAGCTCCATCAACTTC. The chain has TRBV2 and TRBJ2-7, with 7 nucleotides matching TRBD2. CDR1 SNHLY and CDR2 FYNNEI come from the germline V gene. CDR3 length: 11 amino acids.

The chain is built from TRBV6-6 and TRBJ2-5; 7 positions agree with TRBD1. Germline CDR1 is MNHNY and CDR2 is SVGAGI (reference sequence). The CDR3 consists of 16 residues. V lost 0 bases and J lost 1; bases outside the gene matches: 5. The CDR3 region is CASSYSRGQPQETQYF. CDR3 DNA sequence: TGTGCCAGCAGTTACTCGAGGGGACAGCCCCAAGAGACCCAGTACTTC.